Following are 14 T cell receptor beta chains from one sample sequenced in a study of cytomegalovirus exposure and HLA in healthy donors. The study ran its PCR with 60 Vbeta and 13 Jbeta primers. Profiled with immunoSEQ multiplex PCR; TCRdb holds only in-frame clones, not every one. Of 130,000 to 150,000 clones listed, about 80% are singletons. Input material: PBMCs. These receptors all stem from a male donor in good health and CMV-seronegative.

The gene calls are TRBV4-2 and TRBJ1-2; no clear D gene. Germline lookup yields CDR1 LGHNA and CDR2 YNFKEQ. The CDR3 totals 13 residues. V was pared by 0 bases and J by 4 bases, with 6 bases between. As DNA, the CDR3 is TGTGCCAGCAGCCAAGATGTCTCCTATGGCTACACCTTC. Translated: CASSQDVSYGYTF.

V is TRBV5-6 and J is TRBJ2-5; 8 positions agree with TRBD1. CDR3 size: 14 residues. CDR1 is SGHDT, CDR2 YYEEEE, per germline. V lost 3 bases and J lost 4; bases outside the gene matches: 5. The CDR3 spells CASSYGGQGETQYF. The CDR3 DNA sequence: TGTGCCAGCAGCTACGGAGGACAGGGAGAGACCCAGTACTTC.

The chain links TRBV15 to TRBJ1-5, with 7 bases identical to TRBD1. This CDR3 spans 16 amino acids. Germline lookup yields CDR1 LNHNV and CDR2 YYDKDF (reference sequence). With 1 base clipped from V and 1 base from J, the junction kept 4 bases outside the gene matches. CDR3 loop: CATSRGSGGSNQPQHF. The CDR3 nucleotides are TGTGCCACCAGCAGAGGTTCAGGGGGAAGCAATCAGCCCCAGCATTTT. The full variable domain, its missing parts supplied by reference TRBV15 and TRBJ1-5, is DAMVIQNPRYQVTQFGKPVTLSCSQTLNHNVMYWYQQKSSQAPKLLFHYYDKDFNNEADTPDNFQSRRPNTSFCFLDIRSPGLGDTAMYLCATSRGSGGSNQPQHFGDGTRLSIL.

This clone was recorded once. The CDR3 bases are TGTGCCAGCAGCTGGAGGGCTAGCGGGTACACAGATACGCAGTATTTT. Its protein product is CASSWRASGYTDTQYF. The genes are TRBV11-2 and TRBJ2-3; 8 nucleotides align to TRBD2. The germline gives CDR1 SGHAT, CDR2 FQNNGV. The CDR3 sequence is 16 residues long. V shed 4 bases and J 2 bases; nucleotides not matched to a gene: 8.

The chain carries TRBV4-3 and TRBJ1-1; D not certain. V was pared by 1 base and J by 0 bases, with 15 bases between. Germline values: CDR1 LGHNA, CDR2 YSLEER. This CDR3 has 17 residues. The CDR3: CASSQATALSVNTEAFF. The CDR3 coding sequence is TGCGCCAGCAGCCAAGCAACAGCCTTGAGTGTGAACACTGAAGCTTTCTTT.

The chain is built from TRBV2 and TRBJ1-1, with 7 nucleotides matching TRBD1. V lost 6 bases to trimming and J lost 1 base; unmatched junction nucleotides: 5. CDR3 length: 14 residues. The germline gives CDR1 SNHLY, CDR2 FYNNEI. The chain's CDR3 is CASSRQGQNTEAFF. CDR3 bases: TGTGCCAGCAGCCGACAGGGCCAGAACACTGAAGCTTTCTTT.

This clone was seen once. J is TRBJ2-1 and V is TRBV7-9; 8 nucleotides align to TRBD2. J lost 4 bases, V lost 0 bases, and 8 bases had no gene match. The V gene's germline CDR1 is SEHNR and CDR2 FQNEAQ (reference sequence). The CDR3 has 17 residues. Written as DNA, the CDR3 is TGTGCCAGCAGCTTAGCGCGGGGGGTTGGCCGATACAATGAGCAGTTCTTC. Translation: CASSLARGVGRYNEQFF. The full variable domain, in which reference TRBV7-9 and TRBJ2-1 provide the parts outside the CDR3, is DTGVSQNPRHKITKRGQNVTFRCDPISEHNRLYWYRQTLGQGPEFLTYFQNEAQLEKSRLLSDRFSAERPKGSFSTLEIQRTEQGDSAMYLCASSLARGVGRYNEQFFGPGTRLTVL.

This chain uses TRBV7-8 with TRBJ2-1; 11 bases align to TRBD1. V shed 5 bases and J 7 bases; nucleotides not matched to a gene: 4. Germline assignment: CDR1 SGHVS and CDR2 FQNEAQ. CDR3 length: 14 amino acids. The CDR3 region is CASSKDRGRNEQFF. In DNA, the CDR3 is TGTGCCAGCAGCAAGGACAGGGGGCGAAATGAGCAGTTCTTC.

This clone has just one count. V gene TRBV7-2 combines with J gene TRBJ1-2; no firm D call. CDR1 and CDR2 from the germline V gene are SGHTA and FQGNSA. The CDR3 covers 14 residues. Trimming shortened V by 2 bases and J by 8 bases, and 15 bases separated the two germline ends. The CDR3 nucleotides are TGTGCCAGCAGCTTATTTATGGAGGGAGGAGGCTACACCTTC. Encoded protein: CASSLFMEGGGYTF.

The chain employs TRBV6-5 and TRBJ2-3; TRBD1 might be the D (5 bases). V lost 0 bases and J lost 2, with 9 bases in between. Germline CDR1 is MNHEY and CDR2 is SVGAGI. The CDR3 consists of 15 residues. As DNA, the CDR3 is TGTGCCAGCAGTTACTCCGACAGACTCACAGATACGCAGTATTTT. Translation gives CASSYSDRLTDTQYF.

The V and J genes are TRBV4-3 and TRBJ1-5; 8 bases are a match to TRBD1. This CDR3 region has 15 residues. CDR1 is LGHNA and CDR2 is YSLEER in the germline V gene. V shed 2 bases, J shed 7 bases, and the junction held 7 bases outside the gene matches. Here the CDR3 DNA reads TGCGCCAGCAGCCAATCGGACAGGGATTTGCAGCCCCAGCATTTT. It encodes CASSQSDRDLQPQHF.

V gene TRBV5-5 combines with J gene TRBJ1-5; maybe TRBD1 (6 bases). Germline-derived CDR1 and CDR2 are SGHKS and YYEKEE (reference sequence). Trimming removed 3 bases from V and 1 base from J, with 11 bases in between. The CDR3 consists of 15 residues. DNA of the CDR3: TGTGCCAGCAGCTCGCGGGGGGCGAGCAATCAGCCCCAGCATTTT. Translating it yields CASSSRGASNQPQHF.

The chain couples TRBV27 to TRBJ1-2, with 9 bases matching TRBD1. Unmatched junction bases numbered 12, after V lost 4 bases and J lost 3 bases. Germline-derived CDR1 and CDR2 are MNHEY and SMNVEV (reference sequence). The CDR3 has 17 amino acids. CDR3 loop: CASSSKSDRGRYYGYTF. The CDR3 region has the DNA TGTGCCAGCAGTTCCAAGTCGGACAGGGGAAGGTACTATGGCTACACCTTC.

The rearrangement uses TRBV4-2 and TRBJ2-2, with D unresolved. Deletions cut 0 bases from V and 3 bases from J, with 14 bases between. This CDR3 has 17 amino acids. Per germline, CDR1 LGHNA and CDR2 YNFKEQ. CDR3 region: CASSQDRGSFDTGELFF. The DNA of the CDR3 is TGTGCCAGCAGCCAAGATAGAGGATCTTTCGACACCGGGGAGCTGTTTTTT.